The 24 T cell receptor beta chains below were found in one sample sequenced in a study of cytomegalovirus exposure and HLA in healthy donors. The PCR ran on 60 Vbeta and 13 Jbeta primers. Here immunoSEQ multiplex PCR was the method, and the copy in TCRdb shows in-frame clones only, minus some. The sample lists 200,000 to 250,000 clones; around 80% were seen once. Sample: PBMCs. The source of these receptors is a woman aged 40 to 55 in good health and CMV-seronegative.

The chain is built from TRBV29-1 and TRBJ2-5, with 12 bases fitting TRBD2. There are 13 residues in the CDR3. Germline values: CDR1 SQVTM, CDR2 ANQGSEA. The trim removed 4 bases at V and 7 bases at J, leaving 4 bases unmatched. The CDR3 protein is CSVGTSGDGTQYF. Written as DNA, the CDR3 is TGCAGCGTTGGGACTAGCGGGGACGGGACCCAGTACTTC.

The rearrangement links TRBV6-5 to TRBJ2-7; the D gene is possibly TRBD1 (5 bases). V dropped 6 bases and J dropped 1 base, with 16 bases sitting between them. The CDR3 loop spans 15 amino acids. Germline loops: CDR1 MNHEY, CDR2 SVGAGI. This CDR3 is CASRYQDIGSYEQYF. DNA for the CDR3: TGTGCCAGCAGGTACCAGGACATCGGATCCTACGAGCAGTACTTC.

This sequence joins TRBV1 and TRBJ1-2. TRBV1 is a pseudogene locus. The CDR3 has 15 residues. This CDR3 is CTSSRGVDSDYGYTF. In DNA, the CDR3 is TGCACCAGCAGCCGAGGAGTAGATTCTGACTATGGCTACACCTTC.

The chain's CDR3 is CASSGGGDTQYF. CDR3 in DNA: TGTGCCAGCAGTGGGGGAGGGGATACGCAGTATTTT. V and J are TRBV6-6 and TRBJ2-3; 7 nucleotides align to TRBD2. Germline V gene lookup returns CDR1 MNHNY and CDR2 SVGAGI (reference sequence). V was clipped by 5 bases and J by 6 bases; unmatched bases: 2. The CDR3 loop spans 12 amino acids.

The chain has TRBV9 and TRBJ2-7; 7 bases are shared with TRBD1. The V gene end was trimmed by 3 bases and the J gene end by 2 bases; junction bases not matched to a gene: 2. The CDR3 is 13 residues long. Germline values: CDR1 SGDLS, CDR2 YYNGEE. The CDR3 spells CASSATGTYEQYF. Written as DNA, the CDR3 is TGTGCCAGCAGCGCGACAGGGACCTACGAGCAGTACTTC. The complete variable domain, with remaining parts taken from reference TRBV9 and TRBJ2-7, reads DSGVTQTPKHLITATGQRVTLRCSPRSGDLSVYWYQQSLDQGLQFLIQYYNGEERAKGNILERFSAQQFPDLHSELNLSSLELGDSALYFCASSATGTYEQYFGPGTRLTVT.

DNA for the CDR3: TGTGCCAGCAGCTTAGGGCCCGGGGACGAGCAGTACTTC. It specifies CASSLGPGDEQYF. This sequence joins TRBV11-3 and TRBJ2-7, with a possible D match to TRBD2 (5 bases). V was pared by 1 base and J by 5 bases, with 9 bases between. Germline loops: CDR1 SGHNT, CDR2 YENEEA. The CDR3 length is 13 residues. The whole variable domain, filled in from reference TRBV11-3 and TRBJ2-7, reads EAGVVQSPRYKIIEKKQPVAFWCNPISGHNTLYWYLQNLGQGPELLIRYENEEAVDDSQLPKDRFSAERLKGVDSTLKIQPAELGDSAVYLCASSLGPGDEQYFGPGTRLTVT.

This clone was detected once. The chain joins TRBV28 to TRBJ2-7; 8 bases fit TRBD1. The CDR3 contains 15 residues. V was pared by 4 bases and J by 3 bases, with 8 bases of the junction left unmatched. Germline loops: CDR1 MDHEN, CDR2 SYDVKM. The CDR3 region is CASSSPGGSLYEQYF. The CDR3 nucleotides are TGTGCCAGCAGTTCCCCAGGGGGCAGTCTCTACGAGCAGTACTTC.

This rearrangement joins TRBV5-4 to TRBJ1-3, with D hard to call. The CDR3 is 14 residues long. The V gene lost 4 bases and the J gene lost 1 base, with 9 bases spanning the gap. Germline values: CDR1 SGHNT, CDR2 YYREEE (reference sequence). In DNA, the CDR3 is TGTGCCAGCAGCCGGAGGGAATCTGGAAACACCATATATTTT. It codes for CASSRRESGNTIYF. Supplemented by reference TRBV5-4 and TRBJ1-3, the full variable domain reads ETGVTQSPTHLIKTRGQQVTLRCSSQSGHNTVSWYQQALGQGPQFIFQYYREEENGRGNFPPRFSGLQFPNYSSELNVNALELDDSALYLCASSRRESGNTIYFGEGSWLTVV.

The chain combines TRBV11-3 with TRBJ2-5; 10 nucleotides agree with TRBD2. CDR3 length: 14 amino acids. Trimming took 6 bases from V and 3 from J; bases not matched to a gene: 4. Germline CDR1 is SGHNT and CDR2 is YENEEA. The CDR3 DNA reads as TGTGCCAGCAGGAAAGCGGGGGGGGAAGAGACCCAGTACTTC. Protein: CASRKAGGEETQYF. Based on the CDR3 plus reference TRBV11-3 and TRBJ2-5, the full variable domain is EAGVVQSPRYKIIEKKQPVAFWCNPISGHNTLYWYLQNLGQGPELLIRYENEEAVDDSQLPKDRFSAERLKGVDSTLKIQPAELGDSAVYLCASRKAGGEETQYFGPGTRLLVL.

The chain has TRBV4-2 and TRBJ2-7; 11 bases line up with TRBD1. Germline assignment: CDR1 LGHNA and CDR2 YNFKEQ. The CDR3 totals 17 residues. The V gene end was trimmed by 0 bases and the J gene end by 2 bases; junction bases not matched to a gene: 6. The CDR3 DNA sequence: TGTGCCAGCAGCCAAGATCAAGTGGGACAGGGGGCCTACGAGCAGTACTTC. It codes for CASSQDQVGQGAYEQYF.

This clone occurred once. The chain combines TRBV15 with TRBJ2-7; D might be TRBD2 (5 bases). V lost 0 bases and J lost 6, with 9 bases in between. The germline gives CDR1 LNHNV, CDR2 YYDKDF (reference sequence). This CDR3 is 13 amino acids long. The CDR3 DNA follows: TGTGCCACCAGCAGAGATCCGCGGGCCGAGCAGTACTTC. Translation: CATSRDPRAEQYF. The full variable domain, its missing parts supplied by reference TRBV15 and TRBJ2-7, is DAMVIQNPRYQVTQFGKPVTLSCSQTLNHNVMYWYQQKSSQAPKLLFHYYDKDFNNEADTPDNFQSRRPNTSFCFLDIRSPGLGDTAMYLCATSRDPRAEQYFGPGTRLTVT.

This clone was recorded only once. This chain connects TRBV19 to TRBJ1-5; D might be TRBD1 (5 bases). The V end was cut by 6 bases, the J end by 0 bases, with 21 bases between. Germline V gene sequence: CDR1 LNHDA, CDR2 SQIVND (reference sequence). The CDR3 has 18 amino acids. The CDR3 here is CASSLLAHPGYSNQPQHF. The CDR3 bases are TGTGCCAGTAGCCTACTGGCCCACCCAGGGTATAGCAATCAGCCCCAGCATTTT.

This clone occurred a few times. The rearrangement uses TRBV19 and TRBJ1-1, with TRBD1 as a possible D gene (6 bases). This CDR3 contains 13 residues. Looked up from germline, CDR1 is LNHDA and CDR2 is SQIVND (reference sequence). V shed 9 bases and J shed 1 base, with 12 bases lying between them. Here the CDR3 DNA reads TGTGCCAGCTCGGGGGGGGCGAACACTGAAGCTTTCTTT. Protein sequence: CASSGGANTEAFF. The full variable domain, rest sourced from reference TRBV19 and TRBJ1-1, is DGGITQSPKYLFRKEGQNVTLSCEQNLNHDAMYWYRQDPGQGLRLIYYSQIVNDFQKGDIAEGYSVSREKKESFPLTVTSAQKNPTAFYLCASSGGANTEAFFGQGTRLTVV.

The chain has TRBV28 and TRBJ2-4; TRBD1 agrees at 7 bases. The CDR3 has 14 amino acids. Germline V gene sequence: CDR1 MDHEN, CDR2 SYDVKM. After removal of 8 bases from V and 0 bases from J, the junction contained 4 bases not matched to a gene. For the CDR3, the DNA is TGTGCCAGCCGGGACAGTTTAGCCAAAAACATTCAGTACTTC. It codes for CASRDSLAKNIQYF.

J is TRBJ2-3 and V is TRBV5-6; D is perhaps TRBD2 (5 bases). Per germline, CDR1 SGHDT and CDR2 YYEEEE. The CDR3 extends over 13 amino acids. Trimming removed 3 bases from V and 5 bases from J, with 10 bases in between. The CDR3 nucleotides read TGTGCCAGCAGCTCGGTTAGCGAAGATACGCAGTATTTT. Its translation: CASSSVSEDTQYF.

The CDR3 nucleotides read TGTGCCAGCAGTCCTAGGGGTAACTATGGCTACACCTTC. This sequence encodes CASSPRGNYGYTF. The V gene is TRBV27, the J gene TRBJ1-2; TRBD1 might be the D (5 bases). Germline V gene sequence: CDR1 MNHEY, CDR2 SMNVEV (reference sequence). The CDR3 runs 13 residues. The ends were cut back, 5 bases at V and 1 base at J, with 8 bases in the middle.

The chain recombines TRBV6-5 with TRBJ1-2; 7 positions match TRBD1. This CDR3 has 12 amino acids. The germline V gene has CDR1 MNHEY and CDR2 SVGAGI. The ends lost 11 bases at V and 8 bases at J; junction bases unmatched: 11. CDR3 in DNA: TGTGCCGGGGGATCAGACAGGGAGGGCTACACCTTC. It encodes CAGGSDREGYTF.

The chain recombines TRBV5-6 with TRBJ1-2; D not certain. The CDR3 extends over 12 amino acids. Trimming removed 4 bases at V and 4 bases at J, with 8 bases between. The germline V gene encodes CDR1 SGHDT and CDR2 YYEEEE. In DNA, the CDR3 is TGTGCCAGCAGCCCCCGTTTCTATGGCTACACCTTC. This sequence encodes CASSPRFYGYTF.

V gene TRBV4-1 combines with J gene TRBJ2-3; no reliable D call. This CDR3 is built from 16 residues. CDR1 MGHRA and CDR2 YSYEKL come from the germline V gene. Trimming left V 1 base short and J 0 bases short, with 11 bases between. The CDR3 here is CASSQGVTVSTDTQYF. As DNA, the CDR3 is TGCGCCAGCAGCCAAGGGGTCACAGTTAGCACAGATACGCAGTATTTT.

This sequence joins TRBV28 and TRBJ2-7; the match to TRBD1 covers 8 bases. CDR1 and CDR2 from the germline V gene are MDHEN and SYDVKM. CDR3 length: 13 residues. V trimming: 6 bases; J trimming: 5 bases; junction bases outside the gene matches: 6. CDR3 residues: CASRVRGLDEQYF. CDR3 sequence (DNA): TGTGCCAGCAGGGTCAGGGGGCTAGACGAGCAGTACTTC.

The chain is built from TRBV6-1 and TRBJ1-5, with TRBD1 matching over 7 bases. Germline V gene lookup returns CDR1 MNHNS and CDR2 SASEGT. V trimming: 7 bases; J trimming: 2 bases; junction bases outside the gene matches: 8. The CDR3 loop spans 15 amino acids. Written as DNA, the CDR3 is TGTGCCAGCACCCCAACCGGGACAGGCAATCAGCCCCAGCATTTT. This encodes CASTPTGTGNQPQHF.

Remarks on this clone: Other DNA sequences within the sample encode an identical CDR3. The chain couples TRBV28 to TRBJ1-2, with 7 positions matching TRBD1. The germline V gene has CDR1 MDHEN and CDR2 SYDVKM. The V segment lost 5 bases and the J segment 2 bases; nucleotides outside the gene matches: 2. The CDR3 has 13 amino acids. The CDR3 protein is CASSAGGNYGYTF. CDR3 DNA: TGTGCCAGCAGTGCAGGGGGGAACTATGGCTACACCTTC.

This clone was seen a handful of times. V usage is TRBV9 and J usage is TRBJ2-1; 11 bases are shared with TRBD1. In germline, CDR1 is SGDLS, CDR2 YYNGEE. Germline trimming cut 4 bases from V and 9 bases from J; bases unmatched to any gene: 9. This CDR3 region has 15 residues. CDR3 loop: CASSYGTGGISEQFF. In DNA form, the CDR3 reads TGTGCCAGCAGCTACGGGACAGGGGGGATCAGTGAGCAGTTCTTC.

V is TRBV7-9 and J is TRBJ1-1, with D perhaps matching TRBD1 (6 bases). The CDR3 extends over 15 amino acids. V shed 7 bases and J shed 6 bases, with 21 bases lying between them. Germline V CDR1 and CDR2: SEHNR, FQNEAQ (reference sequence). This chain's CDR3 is CASIDLVQGNAEAFF. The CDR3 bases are TGTGCCAGCATCGATCTCGTACAGGGTAACGCTGAAGCTTTCTTT. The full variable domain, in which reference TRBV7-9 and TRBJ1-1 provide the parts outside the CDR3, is DTGVSQNPRHKITKRGQNVTFRCDPISEHNRLYWYRQTLGQGPEFLTYFQNEAQLEKSRLLSDRFSAERPKGSFSTLEIQRTEQGDSAMYLCASIDLVQGNAEAFFGQGTRLTVV.